This TCR beta chain was profiled in a study of blood T cell repertoires in COVID-19. Across the study: T cells, B-cell-depleted T cells, or PBMCs provided the cDNA or gDNA that served as material.

J gave up 8 bases and V 3 bases, and 8 bases lay outside the gene matches. CDR3 length: 14 amino acids. CDR1 and CDR2 from the germline V gene are SGDLS and YYNGEE. Authors' methods: Counts of nucleated cells, estimated from reference gene primer amplification, were obtained. The protocol was immunoSEQ multiplex PCR, while the TCRdb copy is restricted to in-frame clones and leaves out a portion. The V and J calls and clone size were taken over from that table, and D and trimming were inferred from the DNA. The sample contains 160,000 or so clones, roughly 89% of which appear only once. This chain links TRBV9 with TRBJ2-4; 7 bases are shared with TRBD1. Sequencing used peripheral blood. This TCR was recovered from a woman in her fifties or sixties who had recovered from COVID-19. The chain's CDR3 is CASSATGSSDIQYF. The CDR3 DNA reads as TGTGCCAGCAGCGCGACAGGGTCATCGGACATTCAGTACTTC.